This TCR beta chain came from a study of CD8 T cells in Susac syndrome. Study overall: Patients with Susac syndrome were therapy-naive, treated with corticosteroids, or treated with intravenous immunoglobulin alone when blood was collected.

Negative isolation was used for CD8+ and CD4+ T cells, and FACS enrichment was applied to TEMRA cells. The RNA input was roughly 0.45 to 1 ug, and it was reverse transcribed with random hexamers. The authors amplified TCR beta CDR3 across 54 Vbeta and 13 Jbeta using immunoSEQ multiplex PCR. Each CDR3 protein gets one entry after TCRdb re-called the immunoSEQ multiplex PCR reads with MiXCR. The sample lists about 170,000 distinct CDR3 sequences, 95% to 96% occurring once. The V gene's germline CDR1 is MGHRA and CDR2 YSYEKL. There are 15 residues in the CDR3. Deletions cut 1 base from V and 1 base from J, with 9 bases between.

This sequence joins TRBV4-1 and TRBJ2-3; D is uncertain. The sample comprised CD4+ T cells from PBMCs. The sequence was collected from a human donor with Susac syndrome. For the CDR3, the DNA is TGCGCCAGCAGCCAAGTGCTAGTGGGCACAGATACGCAGTATTTT. Its translation is CASSQVLVGTDTQYF.